The source of this T cell receptor (beta chain) is a study of OX40 agonist ivuxolimab in advanced cancers. Looking at the study overall: People in dose escalation had one of these cancers: hepatocellular carcinoma, melanoma, renal cell or head and neck cancer.

Samples were taken at baseline and on day 1 of cycles 4 and 7. Profiling relied on immunoSEQ multiplex PCR, and the TCRdb table lists in-frame clones only, not all of them. The sample yields 30,000 to 35,000 clones, under 85% seen once. Trimming shortened V by 7 bases and J by 7 bases, and 10 bases separated the two germline ends. This CDR3 is built from 11 residues. Germline V gives CDR1 SQVTM, CDR2 ANQGSEA. This chain links TRBV29-1 with TRBJ2-2, with D possibly being TRBD1 (5 bases). The sample in question was CD4+ or CD8+ T cells sorted from blood, obtained in a trial of the OX40 agonist ivuxolimab. The source is an adult with an advanced solid tumor such as melanoma, head and neck, liver or kidney cancer. CDR3 sequence reads: CSGRVVGELFF. DNA for the CDR3: TGCAGCGGCAGGGTAGTCGGGGAGCTGTTTTTT.